The 20 T cell receptor beta chains in this list originate from one sample, sequenced in a study of cytomegalovirus exposure and HLA in healthy donors. Vbeta (60) and Jbeta (13) primers were used in the PCR. The repertoire was sequenced with immunoSEQ multiplex PCR; TCRdb's copy has only in-frame clones and lacks some. Of about 150,000 clones in the sample, almost 85% were seen once. The sequenced sample consisted of PBMCs. The receptors stem from a girl between 5 and 17 years old in good health and CMV-seropositive.

The V call is TRBV5-1, the J call TRBJ2-5; the match to TRBD2 covers 7 bases. The J segment lost 1 base and the V segment lost 0 bases, leaving 3 bases of the junction unmatched. CDR1 is SGHRS and CDR2 is YFSETQ in the germline V gene. The CDR3 runs to 15 residues. CDR3 coding DNA: TGCGCCAGCAGCTTGGGCGGGGGAAGCCAAGAGACCCAGTACTTC. Translated, it gives CASSLGGGSQETQYF.

V is TRBV5-1 and J is TRBJ1-2, with 7 bases lining up with TRBD1. CDR3 size: 16 residues. The germline CDR1 and CDR2 sequences are SGHRS and YFSETQ. The V gene end was trimmed by 4 bases and the J gene end by 2 bases; junction bases not matched to a gene: 11. This CDR3 is CASSPGARTGNYGYTF. The CDR3 DNA follows: TGCGCCAGCAGCCCAGGGGCAAGGACAGGAAACTATGGCTACACCTTC. The variable domain in full, with the rest retrieved from reference TRBV5-1 and TRBJ1-2, is KAGVTQTPRYLIKTRGQQVTLSCSPISGHRSVSWYQQTPGQGLQFLFEYFSETQRNKGNFPGRFSGRQFSNSRSEMNVSTLELGDSALYLCASSPGARTGNYGYTFGSGTRLTVV.

The rearrangement uses TRBV18 and TRBJ1-1; TRBD1 might be the D (5 bases). Trimming stripped 5 bases from V and 1 base from J, with 11 bases between. The CDR3 runs 14 residues. Germline CDR1 and CDR2: KGHSH and LQKENI. CDR3 residues: CASSYSGGNTEAFF. The DNA for the CDR3 is TGTGCCAGCTCATACTCGGGGGGGAACACTGAAGCTTTCTTT.

J is TRBJ1-2 and V is TRBV28, with a weak D call TRBD1 (5 bases). CDR3 size: 14 residues. CDR1 MDHEN and CDR2 SYDVKM come from the germline V gene. V was trimmed by 5 bases and J by 8 bases, leaving 18 bases between them. CDR3 sequence reads: CASSPGDGIGGYTF. The CDR3 coding sequence is TGTGCCAGCAGTCCGGGGGACGGTATCGGAGGCTACACCTTC.

The gene calls are TRBV6-4 and TRBJ2-1; TRBD2 aligns across 8 bases. The CDR3 covers 16 residues. V lost 0 bases, J lost 4 bases, and 5 bases stayed unmatched. Germline CDR1 reads MRHNA; CDR2 reads SNTAGT. The CDR3 protein is CASSDSGSGAYNEQFF. CDR3 sequence (DNA): TGTGCCAGCAGTGACTCAGGTAGCGGGGCTTACAATGAGCAGTTCTTC.

The J gene is TRBJ2-2, the V gene TRBV4-1; D gene uncertain. Germline CDR1 MGHRA, CDR2 YSYEKL. V was pared by 10 bases and J by 0 bases, with 12 bases between. This CDR3 has 14 amino acids. DNA for the CDR3: TGCGCCACCGCCTCCAGTTCGAACACCGGGGAGCTGTTTTTT. As protein: CATASSSNTGELFF.

A note on this clone: This sample also contains other DNA sequences that code for the same CDR3. The J gene is TRBJ1-1, the V gene TRBV30, with TRBD1 as a possible D gene (5 bases). Deletions cut 3 bases from V and 1 base from J, with 6 bases between. The CDR3 runs 12 residues. Germline CDR1 and CDR2: GTSNPN and SVGIG (reference sequence). This CDR3 reads CAWRRGNTEAFF. The CDR3 DNA is TGTGCCTGGAGAAGGGGGAACACTGAAGCTTTCTTT.

Notes on this clone: Compared with germline, one end of the junction differs, possibly owing to a read error. The chain recombines TRBV5-1 with TRBJ1-4; TRBD1 matches 8 bases. The germline V gene encodes CDR1 SGHRS and CDR2 YFSETQ. The CDR3 sequence is 14 residues long. The DNA for the CDR3 is TGCGCCAGCAGCGTTCAGGGGGCTAACGAAAAACTGTTTTTT. Translation gives CASSVQGANEKLFF.

The CDR3 coding sequence is TGTGCCAGCAGCGCCGGACAGATGAACACTGAAGCTTTCTTT. This encodes CASSAGQMNTEAFF. This chain links TRBV9 with TRBJ1-1; possible D gene TRBD1, 6 bases. The CDR3 loop spans 14 amino acids. Deletions cut 3 bases from V and 0 bases from J, with 9 bases between. From germline, CDR1 is SGDLS and CDR2 YYNGEE.

The genes are TRBV29-1 and TRBJ1-2; D remains unclear. In germline, CDR1 is SQVTM, CDR2 ANQGSEA. V was shortened by 7 bases and J by 6 bases, with 9 bases between the two germline ends. The CDR3 is 10 residues long. The CDR3 nucleotides are TGCAGCGGCGAGGGAGATGGCTACACCTTC. Its protein product is CSGEGDGYTF.

This clone was observed a few times. The J gene is TRBJ1-4, the V gene TRBV6-1; D uncertain. The CDR3 has 19 residues. The V end was cut by 0 bases, the J end by 0 bases, with 17 bases between. CDR1 MNHNS and CDR2 SASEGT come from the germline V gene. CDR3 sequence (DNA): TGTGCCAGCAGTGAAGCGCATATAGAGACTCCCGCAACTAATGAAAAACTGTTTTTT. Its protein is CASSEAHIETPATNEKLFF.

This chain connects TRBV4-1 to TRBJ1-4; 7 nucleotides match TRBD1. Germline trimming cut 0 bases from V and 6 bases from J; bases unmatched to any gene: 7. This CDR3 spans 16 amino acids. Germline CDR1 reads MGHRA; CDR2 reads YSYEKL. The CDR3 sequence: CASSQDKQGMDEKLFF. CDR3 coding DNA: TGCGCCAGCAGCCAAGATAAACAGGGGATGGATGAAAAACTGTTTTTT.

The J gene is TRBJ2-7, the V gene TRBV28, with a tentative D call TRBD1 (5 bases). Looked up from germline, CDR1 is MDHEN and CDR2 is SYDVKM. V dropped 10 bases and J dropped 4 bases, with 17 bases sitting between them. The CDR3 covers 13 residues. The CDR3 DNA reads TGTGCCATAGGTACAGGTTTTGCATACGAGCAGTACTTC. Translation: CAIGTGFAYEQYF.

V is TRBV6-5 and J is TRBJ2-1, with TRBD2 matching over 8 bases. The length of the CDR3 is 15 residues. Trimming at V came to 4 bases and at J to 5 bases, leaving 7 bases not matched to a gene. The germline V gene has CDR1 MNHEY and CDR2 SVGAGI. CDR3 loop: CASSLTGGRDNEQFF. DNA for the CDR3: TGTGCCAGCAGTTTGACGGGGGGGCGGGACAATGAGCAGTTCTTC.

This clone has a handful of counts. CDR3 in amino acids: CASSPLSGTGAIGELFF. The CDR3, as DNA: TGTGCCAGCTCACCCCTCAGCGGGACAGGGGCGATCGGGGAGCTGTTTTTT. V usage is TRBV18 and J usage is TRBJ2-2; TRBD1 aligns across 10 bases. CDR3 length equals 17 residues. The V gene end was trimmed by 3 bases and the J gene end by 7 bases; junction bases not matched to a gene: 11. Germline V gene data show CDR1 as KGHSH and CDR2 as LQKENI.

V and J are TRBV6-6 and TRBJ1-1, with 7 positions matching TRBD1. This CDR3 has 16 amino acids. Trimming at V came to 7 bases and at J to 0 bases, leaving 11 bases not matched to a gene. In germline, CDR1 is MNHNY, CDR2 SVGAGI (reference sequence). The CDR3: CASINFRGRMNTEAFF. The CDR3 DNA sequence: TGTGCCAGCATAAACTTTAGGGGGCGGATGAACACTGAAGCTTTCTTT.

The J gene is TRBJ1-2, the V gene TRBV6-5; no clear D. CDR3 length: 14 amino acids. V lost 5 bases and J 3 bases, leaving 13 bases between the germline ends. The germline V gene encodes CDR1 MNHEY and CDR2 SVGAGI. The CDR3 DNA sequence: TGTGCCAGCAGTGGAGGGTCTACTTACTATGGCTACACCTTC. Protein: CASSGGSTYYGYTF.

Here the CDR3 reads CASSLPRVPGTDNEKLFF. In DNA form, the CDR3 reads TGTGCCAGCAGCTTACCTCGGGTCCCCGGGACAGATAATGAAAAACTGTTTTTT. The rearrangement joins TRBV7-6 to TRBJ1-4, with 7 bases fitting TRBD1. The CDR3 consists of 18 residues. Per germline, CDR1 SGHVS and CDR2 FNYEAQ. V was clipped by 2 bases and J by 4 bases; unmatched bases: 13.

The J gene is TRBJ1-5, the V gene TRBV12-5; no clear D. Trimming shortened V by 4 bases and J by 15 bases, and 4 bases separated the two germline ends. The CDR3 runs to 8 residues. Germline-derived CDR1 and CDR2 are LGHNT and FRNRAP. The CDR3 here is CASGSVHF. Written as DNA, the CDR3 is TGTGCTAGTGGTTCCGTGCATTTT.

This clone occurred a few times. The gene calls are TRBV4-1 and TRBJ1-4, with 7 bases identical to TRBD1. V lost 0 bases to trimming and J lost 0 bases; unmatched junction nucleotides: 4. The length of the CDR3 is 17 residues. The germline CDR1 and CDR2 sequences are MGHRA and YSYEKL. This chain's CDR3 is CASSQETGISTNEKLFF. The CDR3 DNA sequence: TGCGCCAGCAGCCAAGAGACAGGGATATCAACTAATGAAAAACTGTTTTTT.